A single T cell receptor beta chain is shown here with its context. Its specificity is unknown. CDR3 size: 15 residues. CDR1 is DFQATT and CDR2 is SNEGSKA in the germline V gene (reference sequence). The V segment lost 4 bases and the J segment 8 bases; nucleotides outside the gene matches: 9. TCRdb processed the 5' RACE reads anew with MiXCR; each CDR3 protein has one entry. The repertoire consists of roughly 46,000 distinct CDR3 sequences, with more than 25% occurring once and the leading ten covering roughly 2%. General study points: In terms of TCR gene usage, tumor memory CD4+ T cells clustered together with blood and lymph node memory CD4+ cells, as well as with lymph node naive CD4+ cells.

The origin of this receptor is a female donor with breast cancer. The sequenced sample consisted of naive CD4+ T cells sorted from blood. This sample's subset: naive CD4+ T cells, CD4+CD45RA+CD25-. J is TRBJ2-1 and V is TRBV20-1, with 12 positions matching TRBD2. CDR3 coding DNA: TGCAGTGCTACCCCTAGCGGGGGGGCTCAGGATGAGCAGTTCTTC. Protein: CSATPSGGAQDEQFF.